This TCR beta chain is drawn from a study of T cell changes during pregnancy in multiple sclerosis. V was pared by 5 bases and J by 6 bases, with 6 bases of the junction left unmatched. CDR1 and CDR2 (germline): GTSNPN, SVGIG (reference sequence). The CDR3 has 13 amino acids. Clones were sequenced by immunoSEQ multiplex PCR, and TCRdb holds only the in-frame ones, with some missing. The sample holds roughly 75,000 clones, about 92% seen once. This sample comprised peripheral blood, obtained after pregnancy. The V call is TRBV30, the J call TRBJ2-1, with TRBD2 matching over 8 bases. The receptor was isolated from a female donor in good health, enrolled as a control in a pregnancy study. The CDR3 region is CAWSFGRGNEQFF. DNA of the CDR3: TGTGCCTGGTCTTTCGGGAGGGGCAATGAGCAGTTCTTC.